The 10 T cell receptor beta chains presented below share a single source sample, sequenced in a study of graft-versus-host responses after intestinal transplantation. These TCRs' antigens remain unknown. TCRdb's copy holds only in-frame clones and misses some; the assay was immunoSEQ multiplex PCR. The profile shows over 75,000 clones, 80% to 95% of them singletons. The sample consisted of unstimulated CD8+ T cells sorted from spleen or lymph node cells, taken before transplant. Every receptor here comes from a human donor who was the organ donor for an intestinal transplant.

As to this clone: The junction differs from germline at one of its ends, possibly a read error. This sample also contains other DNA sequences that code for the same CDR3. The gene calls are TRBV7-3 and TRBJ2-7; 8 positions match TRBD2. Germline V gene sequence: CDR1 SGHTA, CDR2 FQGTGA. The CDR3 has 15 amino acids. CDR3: CASSLVAGQFYEQYF. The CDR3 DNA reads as TGTGCCAGCAGCTTAGTAGCGGGACAATTCTACGAACAGTACTTC.

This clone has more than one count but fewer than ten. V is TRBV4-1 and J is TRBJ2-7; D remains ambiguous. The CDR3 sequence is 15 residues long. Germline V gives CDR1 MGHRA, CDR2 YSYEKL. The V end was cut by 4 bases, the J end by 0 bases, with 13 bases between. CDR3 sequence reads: CASSPSTVSSYEQYF. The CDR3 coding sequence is TGCGCCAGCAGCCCCTCGACTGTTAGCTCCTACGAGCAGTACTTC.

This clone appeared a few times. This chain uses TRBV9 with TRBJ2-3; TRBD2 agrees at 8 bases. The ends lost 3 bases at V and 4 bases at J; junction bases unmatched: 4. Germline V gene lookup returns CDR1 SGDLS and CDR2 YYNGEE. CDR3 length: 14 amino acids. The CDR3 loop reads CASSAGGGPDTQYF. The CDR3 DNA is TGTGCCAGCAGCGCCGGGGGGGGTCCAGATACGCAGTATTTT.

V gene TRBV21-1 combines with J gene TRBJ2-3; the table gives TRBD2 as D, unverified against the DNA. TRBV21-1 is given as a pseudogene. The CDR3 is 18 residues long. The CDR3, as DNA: TGTGCCAGCAGCAAAGGATCACTAGCGAAAGGAAGCACAGATACGCAGTATTTT. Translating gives CASSKGSLAKGSTDTQYF.

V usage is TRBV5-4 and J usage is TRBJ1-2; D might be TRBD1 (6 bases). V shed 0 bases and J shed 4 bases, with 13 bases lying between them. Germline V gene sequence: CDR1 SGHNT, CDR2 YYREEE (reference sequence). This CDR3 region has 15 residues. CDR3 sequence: CASSLGSGTPYGYTF. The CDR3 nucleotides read TGTGCCAGCAGCTTGGGGTCAGGGACACCCTATGGCTACACCTTC. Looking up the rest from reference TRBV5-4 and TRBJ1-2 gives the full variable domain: ETGVTQSPTHLIKTRGQQVTLRCSSQSGHNTVSWYQQALGQGPQFIFQYYREEENGRGNFPPRFSGLQFPNYSSELNVNALELDDSALYLCASSLGSGTPYGYTFGSGTRLTVV.

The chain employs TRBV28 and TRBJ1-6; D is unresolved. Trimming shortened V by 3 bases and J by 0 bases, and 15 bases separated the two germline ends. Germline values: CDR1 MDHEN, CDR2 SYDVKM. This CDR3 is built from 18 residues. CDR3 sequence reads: CASSFYGVFYSYNSPLHF. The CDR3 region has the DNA TGTGCCAGCAGTTTCTATGGTGTGTTCTACTCCTATAATTCACCCCTCCACTTT.

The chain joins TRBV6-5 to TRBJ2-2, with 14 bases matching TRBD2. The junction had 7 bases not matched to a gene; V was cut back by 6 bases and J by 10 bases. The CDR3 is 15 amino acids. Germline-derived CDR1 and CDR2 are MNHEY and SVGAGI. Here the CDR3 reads CASSPGLAGVEELFF. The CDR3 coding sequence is TGTGCCAGCAGCCCGGGACTAGCGGGAGTGGAGGAGCTGTTTTTT.

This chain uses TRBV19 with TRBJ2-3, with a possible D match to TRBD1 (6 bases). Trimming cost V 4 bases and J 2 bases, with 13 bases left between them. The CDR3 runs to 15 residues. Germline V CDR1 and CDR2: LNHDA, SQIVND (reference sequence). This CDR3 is CASSSLGADTDTQYF. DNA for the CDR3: TGTGCCAGTAGTAGTTTGGGGGCCGACACAGATACGCAGTATTTT. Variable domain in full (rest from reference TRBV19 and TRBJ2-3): DGGITQSPKYLFRKEGQNVTLSCEQNLNHDAMYWYRQDPGQGLRLIYYSQIVNDFQKGDIAEGYSVSREKKESFPLTVTSAQKNPTAFYLCASSSLGADTDTQYFGPGTRLTVL.

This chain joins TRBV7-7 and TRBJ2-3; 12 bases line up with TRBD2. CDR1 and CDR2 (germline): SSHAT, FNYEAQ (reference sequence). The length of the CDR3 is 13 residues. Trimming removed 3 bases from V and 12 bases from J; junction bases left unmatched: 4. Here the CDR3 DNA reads TGTGCCAGCAGCTTTCGACTAGCGGGGGTCCAGTATTTT. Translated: CASSFRLAGVQYF.

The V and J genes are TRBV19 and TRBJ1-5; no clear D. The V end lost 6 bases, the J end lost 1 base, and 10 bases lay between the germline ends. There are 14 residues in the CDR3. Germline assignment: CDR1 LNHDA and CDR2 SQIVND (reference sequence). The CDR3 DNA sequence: TGTGCCAGTAGCCCCGTGTCCAGCAATCAGCCCCAGCATTTT. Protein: CASSPVSSNQPQHF.